The clone carrying this T cell receptor beta chain came up a few times. The sample is drawn from a study of shared clonotypes between healthy human individuals. The germline V gene encodes CDR1 GTSNPN and CDR2 SVGIG (reference sequence). The CDR3 extends over 18 amino acids. Trimming pared 0 bases from V and 0 bases from J, leaving 21 bases between. Using immunoSEQ multiplex PCR, the repertoire was profiled, and TCRdb retains in-frame clones only, with some absent. The sample has 850,000 to 1,200,000 clones; under 80% are singletons. V is TRBV30 and J is TRBJ2-7; no clear D gene. The receptor was derived from a man aged 18 to 30 in good health. Sequencing was carried out using memory CD4+ T cells sorted from blood. Subset indicated: CD45RA-negative fraction. The chain's CDR3 is CAWSVRIPGVLSSYEQYF. The CDR3 nucleotides are TGTGCCTGGAGTGTACGTATCCCCGGCGTCCTAAGCTCCTACGAGCAGTACTTC. Full variable domain (missing parts from reference TRBV30 and TRBJ2-7): SQTIHQWPATLVQPVGSPLSLECTVEGTSNPNLYWYRQAAGRGLQLLFYSVGIGQISSEVPQNLSASRPQDRQFILSSKKLLLSDSGFYLCAWSVRIPGVLSSYEQYFGPGTRLTVT.